This TCR beta chain was identified during a study of identifying expanded T cells in peripheral blood. CDR3 length equals 17 residues. The V end was cut by 2 bases, the J end by 0 bases, with 16 bases between. Germline CDR1 reads LNHDA; CDR2 reads SQIVND (reference sequence). Concerning this clone: What it recognizes is unknown.

During the collection period, no donor immune events like infections were recorded. Clones were sequenced by immunoSEQ multiplex PCR, and TCRdb holds only the in-frame ones, with some missing. The sample lists approximately 57,000 clones, over 85% occurring once. Study findings and constraints: Approximately two-week clone count variance significantly increased as total template count grew. Over two and four weeks, about 15 and 18 clones changed, versus 1.2 between replicates.

The chain is built from TRBV19 and TRBJ1-1, with a tentative D call TRBD1 (5 bases). Sequenced input: blood. The origin of this receptor is a person aged 18 to 75 in good health. CDR3 sequence reads: CASSIPRTNLMNTEAFF. The DNA for the CDR3 is TGTGCCAGTAGTATACCCCGGACAAATTTAATGAACACTGAAGCTTTCTTT.